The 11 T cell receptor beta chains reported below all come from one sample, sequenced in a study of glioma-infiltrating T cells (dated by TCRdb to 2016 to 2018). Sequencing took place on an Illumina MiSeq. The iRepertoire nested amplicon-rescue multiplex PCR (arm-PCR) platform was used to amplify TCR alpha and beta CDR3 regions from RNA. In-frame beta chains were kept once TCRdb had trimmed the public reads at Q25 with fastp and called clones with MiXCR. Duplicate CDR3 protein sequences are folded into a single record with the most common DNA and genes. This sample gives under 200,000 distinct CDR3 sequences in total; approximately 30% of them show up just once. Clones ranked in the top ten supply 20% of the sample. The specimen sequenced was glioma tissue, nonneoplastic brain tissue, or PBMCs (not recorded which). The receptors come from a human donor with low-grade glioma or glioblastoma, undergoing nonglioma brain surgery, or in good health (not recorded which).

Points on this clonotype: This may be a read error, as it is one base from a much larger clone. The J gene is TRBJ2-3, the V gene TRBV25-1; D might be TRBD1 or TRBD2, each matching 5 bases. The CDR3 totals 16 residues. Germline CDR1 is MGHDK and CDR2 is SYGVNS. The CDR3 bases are TGTGCCAGCAGCTTAATGGGGACCGGTACCACAGATACGCAGTGTTTT. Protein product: CASSLMGTGTTDTQCF.

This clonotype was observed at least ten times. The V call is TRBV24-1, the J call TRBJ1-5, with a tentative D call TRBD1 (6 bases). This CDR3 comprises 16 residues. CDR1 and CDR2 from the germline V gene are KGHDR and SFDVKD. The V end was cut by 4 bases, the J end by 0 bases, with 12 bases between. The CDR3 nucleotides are TGTGCCACCAGTGACCCCTCAGGGGATAGCAATCAGCCCCAGCATTTT. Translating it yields CATSDPSGDSNQPQHF.

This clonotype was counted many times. CDR3 in amino acids: CATSEAGEETQYF. The CDR3 DNA sequence: TGTGCCACCAGTGAGGCGGGAGAAGAGACCCAGTACTTC. V usage is TRBV24-1 and J usage is TRBJ2-5, with 7 positions matching TRBD2. CDR1 and CDR2 from the germline V gene are KGHDR and SFDVKD. This CDR3 is 13 amino acids long. The ends lost 4 bases at V and 3 bases at J; junction bases unmatched: 1.

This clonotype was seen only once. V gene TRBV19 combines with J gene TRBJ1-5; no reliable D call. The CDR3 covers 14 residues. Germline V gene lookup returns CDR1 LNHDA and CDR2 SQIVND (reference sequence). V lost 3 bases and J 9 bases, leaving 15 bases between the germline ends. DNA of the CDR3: TGTGCCAGTAGTATCATCGGCAGTGACTGGCCCCAGCATTTT. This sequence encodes CASSIIGSDWPQHF.

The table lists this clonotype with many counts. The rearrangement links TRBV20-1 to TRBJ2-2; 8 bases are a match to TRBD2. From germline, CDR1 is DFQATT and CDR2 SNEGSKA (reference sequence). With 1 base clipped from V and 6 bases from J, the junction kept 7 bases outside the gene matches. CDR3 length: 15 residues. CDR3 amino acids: CSARAAGGRPGELFF. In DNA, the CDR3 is TGCAGTGCTAGAGCCGCGGGGGGAAGGCCCGGGGAGCTGTTTTTT.

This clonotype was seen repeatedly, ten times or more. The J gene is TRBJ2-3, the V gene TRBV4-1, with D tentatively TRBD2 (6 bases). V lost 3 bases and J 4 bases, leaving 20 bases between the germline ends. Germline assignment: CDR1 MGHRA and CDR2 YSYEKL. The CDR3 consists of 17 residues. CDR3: CASSQDLRRDGADTQYF. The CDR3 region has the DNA TGCGCCAGCAGCCAGGATCTGCGGAGGGACGGGGCAGATACGCAGTATTTT.

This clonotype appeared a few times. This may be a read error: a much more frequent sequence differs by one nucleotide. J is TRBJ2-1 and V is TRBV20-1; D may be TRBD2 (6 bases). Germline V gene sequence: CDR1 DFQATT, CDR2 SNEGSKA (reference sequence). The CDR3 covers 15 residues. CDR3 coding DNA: TGCAGTGCTAGTCTCGTTCTAGCGAGGAACAATGGGCAGTTCTTC. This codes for CSASLVLARNNGQFF.

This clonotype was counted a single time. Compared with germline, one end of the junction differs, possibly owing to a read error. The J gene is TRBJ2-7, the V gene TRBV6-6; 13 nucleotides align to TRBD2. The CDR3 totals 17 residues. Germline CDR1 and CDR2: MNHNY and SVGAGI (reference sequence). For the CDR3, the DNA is TGTGCCAGCAGTTCCGGGACTAGCGGGAAGGGCTACTACGAGCAGTCCTTC. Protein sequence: CASSSGTSGKGYYEQSF.

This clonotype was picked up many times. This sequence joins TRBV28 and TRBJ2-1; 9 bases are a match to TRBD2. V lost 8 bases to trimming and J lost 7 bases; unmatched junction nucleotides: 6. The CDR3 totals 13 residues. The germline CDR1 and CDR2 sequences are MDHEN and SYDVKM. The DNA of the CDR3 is TGTGCCAGCCGCGTGACTAGCGGTAATGAGCAGTTCTTC. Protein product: CASRVTSGNEQFF.

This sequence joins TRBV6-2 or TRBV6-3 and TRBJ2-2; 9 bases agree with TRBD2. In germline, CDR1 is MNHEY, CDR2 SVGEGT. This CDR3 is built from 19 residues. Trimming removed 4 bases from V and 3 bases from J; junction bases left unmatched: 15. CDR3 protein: CASSLALGRLAGYTGELFF. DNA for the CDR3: TGTGCCAGCAGTTTAGCGCTCGGCCGGCTAGCGGGATACACCGGGGAGCTGTTTTTT.

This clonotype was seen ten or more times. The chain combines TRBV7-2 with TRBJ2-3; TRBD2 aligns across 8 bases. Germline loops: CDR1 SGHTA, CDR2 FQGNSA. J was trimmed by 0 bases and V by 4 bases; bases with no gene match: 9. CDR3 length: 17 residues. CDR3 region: CASSSGLAGTSTDTQYF. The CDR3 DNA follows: TGTGCCAGCAGCTCAGGATTAGCGGGAACTAGCACAGATACGCAGTATTTT. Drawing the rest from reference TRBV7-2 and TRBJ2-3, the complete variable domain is GAGVSQSPSNKVTEKGKDVELRCDPISGHTALYWYRQSLGQGLEFLIYFQGNSAPDKSGLPSDRFSAERTGGSVSTLTIQRTQQEDSAVYLCASSSGLAGTSTDTQYFGPGTRLTVL.